This TCR beta chain was observed in a study of glioma-infiltrating T cells after dendritic cell vaccination. Patients had residual fresh-frozen tumor tissue and more than two years of survival data. All glioblastoma patients lacked an isocitrate dehydrogenase mutation. PBMC were collected before vaccination, two weeks after the third vaccination, and at progression. Amplification used 60 V beta primers and 13 J beta primers. Measured with immunoSEQ multiplex PCR; TCRdb has only the in-frame clones, and not every one. The table includes around 32,000 clones, around nine tenths detected once. This receptor was identified in a human donor with glioblastoma. This specimen consisted of blood, obtained before dendritic cell vaccination.

Here the CDR3 DNA reads TGTGCCAGCAGCCAAGGACAGGGGGCCAGCAATCAGCCCCAGCATTTT. As protein: CASSQGQGASNQPQHF. This chain joins TRBV4-2 and TRBJ1-5, with 10 bases that match TRBD1. V lost 1 base, J lost 1 base, and 1 base stayed unmatched. The CDR3 covers 16 residues. Germline loops: CDR1 LGHNA, CDR2 YNFKEQ.